A single sample is the source of the 11 T cell receptor beta chains below, sequenced in a study of PD-1 blockade in classical Hodgkin lymphoma. Time point noted: newly diagnosed, previously untreated cHL patient sample. Purification of CD4+ T cells from thawed PBMCs was achieved by magnetic negative selection. The method was immunoSEQ multiplex PCR; TCRdb's version includes in-frame clones alone and lacks a portion of them. The sample has tens of thousands of clones, about 91% seen once. What was sequenced was CD4+ T cells from blood. These receptors all stem from a human donor with classical Hodgkin lymphoma.

The chain employs TRBV5-1 and TRBJ1-1; D call uncertain. Germline V gene sequence: CDR1 SGHRS, CDR2 YFSETQ. Trimming took 4 bases from V and 0 from J, leaving 16 bases between them. CDR3 length: 16 residues. Here the CDR3 DNA reads TGCGCCAGCAGCCCCAGGAGCCAGACATTGAACACTGAAGCTTTCTTT. Amino acids: CASSPRSQTLNTEAFF. Together with reference TRBV5-1 and TRBJ1-1, the CDR3 gives the full variable domain: KAGVTQTPRYLIKTRGQQVTLSCSPISGHRSVSWYQQTPGQGLQFLFEYFSETQRNKGNFPGRFSGRQFSNSRSEMNVSTLELGDSALYLCASSPRSQTLNTEAFFGQGTRLTVV.

This chain links TRBV10-3 with TRBJ2-1; tentatively, D is TRBD2 (5 bases). The length of the CDR3 is 11 residues. The germline V gene encodes CDR1 ENHRY and CDR2 SYGVKD. The CDR3 sequence: CAGSDFVEQFF. In nucleotides, the CDR3 is TGTGCGGGGAGCGACTTCGTCGAGCAGTTCTTC.

This chain joins TRBV5-6 and TRBJ2-1; TRBD2 aligns across 10 bases. Germline-derived CDR1 and CDR2 are SGHDT and YYEEEE. The V segment lost 3 bases and the J segment 9 bases; nucleotides outside the gene matches: 6. This CDR3 spans 14 amino acids. This chain's CDR3 is CASSWLAGDSEQFF. Written as DNA, the CDR3 is TGTGCCAGCAGCTGGCTAGCGGGAGATTCTGAGCAGTTCTTC.

This clone was seen just once. The V gene is TRBV5-1, the J gene TRBJ2-7; no clear D. V lost 1 base and J lost 6, with 17 bases in between. There are 15 residues in the CDR3. CDR1 SGHRS and CDR2 YFSETQ come from the germline V gene. The CDR3 loop is CASSLRTDLGSEQYF. CDR3 bases: TGCGCCAGCAGCTTGAGGACCGACTTAGGATCCGAGCAGTACTTC.

The CDR3 is CASGSPQSRNTIYF. The CDR3 nucleotides are TGTGCTAGTGGTTCCCCCCAGAGCCGGAACACCATATATTTT. This chain uses TRBV12-5 with TRBJ1-3; D not certain. Germline V gives CDR1 LGHNT, CDR2 FRNRAP. With 4 bases removed from V and 7 bases from J, the gap between germline ends came to 14 bases. The CDR3 has 14 amino acids.

Only one count was recorded for this clone. CDR3 in amino acids: CASSEVGGGGSYEQYF. CDR3 nucleotides: TGTGCCAGCAGTGAAGTGGGTGGGGGGGGTTCCTACGAGCAGTACTTC. The rearrangement joins TRBV6-1 to TRBJ2-7; 7 nucleotides agree with TRBD2. V shed 1 base, J shed 1 base, and the junction held 7 bases outside the gene matches. CDR3 length: 16 amino acids. The germline V gene has CDR1 MNHNS and CDR2 SASEGT.

This clone showed up just once. This sequence joins TRBV7-9 and TRBJ2-3, with 9 bases identical to TRBD2. The CDR3 is 15 amino acids. The germline V gene encodes CDR1 SEHNR and CDR2 FQNEAQ (reference sequence). The ends lost 5 bases at V and 8 bases at J; junction bases unmatched: 11. CDR3 in amino acids: CASSPTAGGPATQYF. The CDR3 nucleotides are TGTGCCAGCAGCCCCACGGCGGGAGGGCCTGCTACGCAGTATTTT.

The V gene is TRBV13, the J gene TRBJ2-7; no clear D. Germline V gives CDR1 PRHDT, CDR2 FYEKMQ (reference sequence). Trimming shortened V by 5 bases and J by 2 bases, and 19 bases separated the two germline ends. The CDR3 totals 16 residues. This CDR3 reads CASSPKDGFPPYEQYF. The CDR3 bases are TGTGCCAGCAGCCCAAAGGACGGATTTCCCCCCTACGAGCAGTACTTC.

This clone appeared once. V and J are TRBV27 and TRBJ1-6; the match to TRBD1 covers 8 bases. CDR3 size: 15 residues. Per germline, CDR1 MNHEY and CDR2 SMNVEV (reference sequence). The J segment lost 10 bases and the V segment lost 5 bases, leaving 10 bases of the junction unmatched. The CDR3 sequence is CASSVFQGASSPLHF. The CDR3 DNA is TGTGCCAGCAGTGTGTTTCAGGGGGCGAGCTCACCCCTCCACTTT.

The chain combines TRBV9 with TRBJ1-1; 7 nucleotides line up with TRBD1. After removal of 3 bases from V and 3 bases from J, the junction contained 8 bases not matched to a gene. CDR3 size: 15 residues. Looked up from germline, CDR1 is SGDLS and CDR2 is YYNGEE. For the CDR3, the DNA is TGTGCCAGCAGCGGGGGACAGATTGGGGACACTGAAGCTTTCTTT. This encodes CASSGGQIGDTEAFF.

This chain joins TRBV7-2 and TRBJ2-5, with a weak D call TRBD2 (5 bases). V was cut by 0 bases and J by 4 bases, with 6 bases left in between. Germline V gene lookup returns CDR1 SGHTA and CDR2 FQGNSA. The CDR3 has 13 residues. CDR3 coding DNA: TGTGCCAGCAGCTTAGCACGGGGAGAGACCCAGTACTTC. Amino acids: CASSLARGETQYF.